The 13 T cell receptor beta chains below were found in one sample sequenced in a study of blood T cell repertoires in COVID-19. TCRdb's table, derived via immunoSEQ multiplex PCR, lists solely in-frame clones and lacks some. Of 150,000 to 200,000 clones listed, around 80% are singletons. Source material: peripheral blood. The receptors originated from a woman over 75 with COVID-19, enrolled during active disease.

The chain has TRBV29-1 and TRBJ2-7, with 9 nucleotides matching TRBD1. This CDR3 has 13 residues. J lost 5 bases, V lost 1 base, and 3 bases had no gene match. The germline V gene encodes CDR1 SQVTM and CDR2 ANQGSEA. The CDR3, as DNA: TGCAGCGTTGAAGGTGGGACAGGGAACGAGCAGTACTTC. Translation: CSVEGGTGNEQYF.

This chain connects TRBV4-3 to TRBJ1-1; D call uncertain. Trimming shortened V by 2 bases and J by 3 bases, and 7 bases separated the two germline ends. The CDR3 is made up of 13 amino acids. Germline CDR1 is LGHNA and CDR2 is YSLEER. The CDR3 reads CASSQLIDTEAFF. CDR3 in DNA: TGCGCCAGCAGCCAACTGATAGACACTGAAGCTTTCTTT.

The chain uses TRBV7-2 and TRBJ1-3; D may be TRBD1 (5 bases). This CDR3 is 14 amino acids long. V was clipped by 0 bases and J by 4 bases, with 7 bases between them. Germline-derived CDR1 and CDR2 are SGHTA and FQGNSA. CDR3 nucleotides: TGTGCCAGCAGCTTAGCAGGGGTCGGAAACACCATATATTTT. Amino acids: CASSLAGVGNTIYF.

The rearrangement links TRBV19 to TRBJ2-4; D uncertain. The CDR3 is made up of 11 amino acids. CDR1 and CDR2 from the germline V gene are LNHDA and SQIVND (reference sequence). The V end lost 4 bases, the J end lost 7 bases, and 5 bases lay between the germline ends. The CDR3 coding sequence is TGTGCCAGTAGTACACGGAACATTCAGTACTTC. Its translation: CASSTRNIQYF.

The rearrangement joins TRBV9 to TRBJ2-3; tentative D call: TRBD1 (5 bases). The V and J ends lost 3 bases and 0 bases respectively, with 11 bases between them. The CDR3 is 15 residues long. From germline, CDR1 is SGDLS and CDR2 YYNGEE. In nucleotides, the CDR3 is TGTGCCAGCAGCGAGGGGCATACTAGCACAGATACGCAGTATTTT. Residues: CASSEGHTSTDTQYF.

The rearrangement links TRBV28 to TRBJ2-3, with TRBD2 matching over 9 bases. Germline CDR1 reads MDHEN; CDR2 reads SYDVKM. The CDR3 is 16 amino acids. V lost 2 bases and J lost 2; bases outside the gene matches: 5. CDR3 DNA sequence: TGTGCCAGCAGTTTAGCGGTAGCGGGGGACACAGATACGCAGTATTTT. The encoded protein is CASSLAVAGDTDTQYF. Complete variable domain (other parts from reference TRBV28 and TRBJ2-3): DVKVTQSSRYLVKRTGEKVFLECVQDMDHENMFWYRQDPGLGLRLIYFSYDVKMKEKGDIPEGYSVSREKKERFSLILESASTNQTSMYLCASSLAVAGDTDTQYFGPGTRLTVL.

J is TRBJ2-7 and V is TRBV11-3; TRBD1 matches at 8 bases. The CDR3 has 16 amino acids. J was trimmed by 2 bases and V by 5 bases; bases with no gene match: 11. Germline CDR1 and CDR2: SGHNT and YENEEA. CDR3 nucleotide sequence: TGTGCCAGCAGCGCCGGGACAGGCCGCCTGGCCTACGAGCAGTACTTC. Its translation: CASSAGTGRLAYEQYF.

This rearrangement joins TRBV19 to TRBJ2-1; 8 bases are a match to TRBD1. The CDR3 length is 17 residues. With V trimmed by 5 bases and J by 4 bases, 13 bases remained unmatched. The germline gives CDR1 LNHDA, CDR2 SQIVND (reference sequence). CDR3: CASSVPYAGGAYNEQFF. For the CDR3, the DNA is TGTGCCAGTAGTGTTCCTTACGCAGGGGGCGCATACAATGAGCAGTTCTTC.

The chain joins TRBV19 to TRBJ1-5; tentatively, D is TRBD1 (5 bases). Germline V gene data show CDR1 as LNHDA and CDR2 as SQIVND (reference sequence). Trimming shortened V by 6 bases and J by 2 bases, and 11 bases separated the two germline ends. This CDR3 is 14 amino acids long. CDR3 sequence reads: CASRRQQGNQPQHF. The CDR3 nucleotides read TGTGCCAGTAGGCGCCAACAGGGCAATCAGCCCCAGCATTTT. Filled out from reference TRBV19 and TRBJ1-5, the complete variable domain reads DGGITQSPKYLFRKEGQNVTLSCEQNLNHDAMYWYRQDPGQGLRLIYYSQIVNDFQKGDIAEGYSVSREKKESFPLTVTSAQKNPTAFYLCASRRQQGNQPQHFGDGTRLSIL.

This clone was detected only once. The gene calls are TRBV29-1 and TRBJ2-7; 7 bases fit TRBD2. V was clipped by 3 bases and J by 7 bases; unmatched bases: 15. Germline CDR1 is SQVTM and CDR2 is ANQGSEA. CDR3 length: 15 residues. This CDR3 is CSVDGLAEHYGEQYF. In DNA, the CDR3 is TGCAGCGTTGATGGGCTAGCGGAGCATTACGGGGAGCAGTACTTC.

The gene calls are TRBV19 and TRBJ1-5; D is uncertain. This CDR3 is built from 15 residues. Trimming left V 2 bases short and J 5 bases short, with 13 bases between. Germline CDR1 is LNHDA and CDR2 is SQIVND (reference sequence). CDR3: CASSINGWWYQPQHF. The CDR3 nucleotides read TGTGCCAGTAGTATAAACGGTTGGTGGTATCAGCCCCAGCATTTT.

V gene TRBV11-2 combines with J gene TRBJ1-1; a weak D match, TRBD1 (5 bases). Germline V gene data show CDR1 as SGHAT and CDR2 as FQNNGV. Trimming took off 6 bases at V and 3 bases at J, with 17 bases between the two ends. The CDR3 length is 15 residues. CDR3: CASRLTTGGDTEAFF. In DNA form, the CDR3 reads TGTGCCAGCAGGCTAACTACAGGCGGGGACACTGAAGCTTTCTTT.

The chain links TRBV5-6 to TRBJ2-1; the D is unclear. CDR1 SGHDT and CDR2 YYEEEE come from the germline V gene. The length of the CDR3 is 14 residues. V was cut by 7 bases and J by 9 bases, with 20 bases left in between. As DNA, the CDR3 is TGTGCCAGCCAGCCGGTTTTGGAGCTCGGTGAGCAGTTCTTC. This translates into CASQPVLELGEQFF. Full variable domain (rest looked up from reference TRBV5-6 and TRBJ2-1): DAGVTQSPTHLIKTRGQQVTLRCSPKSGHDTVSWYQQALGQGPQFIFQYYEEEERQRGNFPDRFSGHQFPNYSSELNVNALLLGDSALYLCASQPVLELGEQFFGPGTRLTVL.